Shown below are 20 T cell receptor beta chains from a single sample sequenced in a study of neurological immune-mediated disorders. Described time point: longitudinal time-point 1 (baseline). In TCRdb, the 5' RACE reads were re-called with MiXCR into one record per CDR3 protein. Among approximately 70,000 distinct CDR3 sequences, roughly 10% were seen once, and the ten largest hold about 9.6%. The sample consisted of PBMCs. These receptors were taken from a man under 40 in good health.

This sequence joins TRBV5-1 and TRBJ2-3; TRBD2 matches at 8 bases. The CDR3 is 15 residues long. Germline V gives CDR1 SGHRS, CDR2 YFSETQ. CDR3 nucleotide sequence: TGCGTCAACAGCTTGGTAGCTAGCGGGTCAGATACGCAGTATTTT. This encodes CVNSLVASGSDTQYF.

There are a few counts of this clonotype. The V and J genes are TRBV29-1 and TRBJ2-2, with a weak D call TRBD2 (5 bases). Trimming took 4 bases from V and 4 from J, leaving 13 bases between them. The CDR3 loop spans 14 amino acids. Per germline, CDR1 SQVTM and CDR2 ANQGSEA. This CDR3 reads CSVGTGGGTGELFF. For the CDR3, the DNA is TGCAGCGTTGGAACCGGCGGAGGCACCGGGGAGCTGTTTTTT.

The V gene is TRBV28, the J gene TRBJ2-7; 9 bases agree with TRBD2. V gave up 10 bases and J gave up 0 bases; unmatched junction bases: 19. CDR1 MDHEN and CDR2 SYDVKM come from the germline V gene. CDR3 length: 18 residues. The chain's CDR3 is CAIRRTPGLAPTSYEQYF. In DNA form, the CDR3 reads TGTGCCATCAGGCGTACACCCGGACTAGCGCCCACCTCCTACGAGCAGTACTTC.

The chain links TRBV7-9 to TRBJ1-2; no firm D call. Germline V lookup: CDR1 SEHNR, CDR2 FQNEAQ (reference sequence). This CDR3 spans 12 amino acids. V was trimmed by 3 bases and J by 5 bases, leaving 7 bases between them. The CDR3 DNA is TGTGCCAGCAGCTTGATTGGGTATGGCTACACCTTC. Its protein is CASSLIGYGYTF. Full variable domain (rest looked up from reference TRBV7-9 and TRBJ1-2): DTGVSQNPRHKITKRGQNVTFRCDPISEHNRLYWYRQTLGQGPEFLTYFQNEAQLEKSRLLSDRFSAERPKGSFSTLEIQRTEQGDSAMYLCASSLIGYGYTFGSGTRLTVV.

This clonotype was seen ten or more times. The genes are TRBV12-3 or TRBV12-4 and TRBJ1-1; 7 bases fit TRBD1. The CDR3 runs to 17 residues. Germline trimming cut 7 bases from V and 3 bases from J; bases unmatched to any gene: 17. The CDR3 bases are TGTGCCAGCACAAAGACAGGGATTGGTAGCGGATACACTGAAGCTTTCTTT. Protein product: CASTKTGIGSGYTEAFF.

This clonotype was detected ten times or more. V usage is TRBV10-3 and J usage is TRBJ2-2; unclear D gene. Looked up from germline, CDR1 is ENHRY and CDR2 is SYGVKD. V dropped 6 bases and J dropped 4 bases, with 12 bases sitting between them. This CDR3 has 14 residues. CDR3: CAIRTYESTGELFF. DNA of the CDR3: TGTGCCATCAGAACCTACGAGAGCACCGGGGAGCTGTTTTTT.

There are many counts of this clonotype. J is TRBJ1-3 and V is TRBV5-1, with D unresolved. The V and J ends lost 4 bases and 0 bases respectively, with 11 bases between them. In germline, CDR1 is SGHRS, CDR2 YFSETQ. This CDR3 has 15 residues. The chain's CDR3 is CASSRTPDSGNTIYF. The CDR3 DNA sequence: TGCGCCAGCAGCCGTACACCCGACTCTGGAAACACCATATATTTT.

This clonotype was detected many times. CDR3 DNA: TGTGCCAGCAGCCAAGAGCAACTAGCGGGAGATTTTTACACCGGGGAGCTGTTTTTT. This encodes CASSQEQLAGDFYTGELFF. V usage is TRBV3-1 and J usage is TRBJ2-2, with 11 positions matching TRBD2. The CDR3 has 19 amino acids. J lost 3 bases, V lost 0 bases, and 9 bases had no gene match. Germline V gene lookup returns CDR1 LGHDT and CDR2 YNNKEL (reference sequence).

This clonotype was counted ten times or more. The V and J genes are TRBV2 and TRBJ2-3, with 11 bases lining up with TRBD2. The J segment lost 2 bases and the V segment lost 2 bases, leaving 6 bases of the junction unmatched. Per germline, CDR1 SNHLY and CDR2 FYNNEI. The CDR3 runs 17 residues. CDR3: CASSEITSGSLTDTQYF. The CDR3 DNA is TGTGCCAGCAGTGAAATCACTAGCGGGAGCCTCACAGATACGCAGTATTTT.

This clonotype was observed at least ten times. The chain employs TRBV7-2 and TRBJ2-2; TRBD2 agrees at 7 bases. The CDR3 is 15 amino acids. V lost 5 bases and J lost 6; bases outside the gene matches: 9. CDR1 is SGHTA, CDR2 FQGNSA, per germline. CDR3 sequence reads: CASSQSGIGAGELFF. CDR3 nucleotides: TGTGCCAGCAGCCAAAGCGGGATAGGGGCCGGGGAGCTGTTTTTT.

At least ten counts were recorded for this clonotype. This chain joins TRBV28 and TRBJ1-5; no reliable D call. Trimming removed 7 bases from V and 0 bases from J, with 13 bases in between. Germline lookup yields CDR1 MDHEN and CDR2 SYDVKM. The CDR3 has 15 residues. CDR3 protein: CASIRTEYSNQPQHF. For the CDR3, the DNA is TGTGCCAGCATCAGGACCGAGTATAGCAATCAGCCCCAGCATTTT.

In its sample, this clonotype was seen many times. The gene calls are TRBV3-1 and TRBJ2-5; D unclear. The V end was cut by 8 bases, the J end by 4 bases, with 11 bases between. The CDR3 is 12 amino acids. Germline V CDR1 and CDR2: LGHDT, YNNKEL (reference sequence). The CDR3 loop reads CASGELRETQYF. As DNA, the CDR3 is TGTGCCAGCGGTGAGCTGAGAGAGACCCAGTACTTC.

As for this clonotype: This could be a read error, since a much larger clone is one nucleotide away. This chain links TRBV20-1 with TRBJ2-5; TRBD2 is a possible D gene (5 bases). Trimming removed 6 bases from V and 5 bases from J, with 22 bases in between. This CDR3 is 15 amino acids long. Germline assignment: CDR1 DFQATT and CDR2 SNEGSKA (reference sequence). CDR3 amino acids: CSANVGIVRGETQYF. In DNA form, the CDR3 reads TGCAGTGCCAACGTGGGTATCGTCCGCGGGGAGACCCAGTACTTC.

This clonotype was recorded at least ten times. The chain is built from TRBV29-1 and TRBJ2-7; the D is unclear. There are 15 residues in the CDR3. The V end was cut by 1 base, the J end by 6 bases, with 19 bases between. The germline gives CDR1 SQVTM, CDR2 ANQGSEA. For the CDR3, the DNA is TGCAGCGTTGAAGTGCTCCGAGAGGTGGGCCGCGAGCAGTACTTC. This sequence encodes CSVEVLREVGREQYF.

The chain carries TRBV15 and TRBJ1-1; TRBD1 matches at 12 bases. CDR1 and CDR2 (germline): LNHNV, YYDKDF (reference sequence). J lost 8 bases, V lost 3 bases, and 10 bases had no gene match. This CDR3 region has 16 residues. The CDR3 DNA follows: TGTGCCACCAGCAGCGAGAGGGCGGGACAGGGGGCCGAAGCTTTCTTT. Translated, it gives CATSSERAGQGAEAFF.

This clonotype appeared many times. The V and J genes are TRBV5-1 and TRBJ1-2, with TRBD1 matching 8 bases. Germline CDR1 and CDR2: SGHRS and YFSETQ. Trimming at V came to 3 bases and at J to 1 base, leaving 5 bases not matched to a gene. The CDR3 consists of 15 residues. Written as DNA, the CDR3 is TGCGCCAGCAGCTCGCCGGACAGGGATAACTATGGCTACACCTTC. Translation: CASSSPDRDNYGYTF.

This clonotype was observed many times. The CDR3 bases are TGCAGCGTCAGACGGACAGGGGGCTACGAGCAGTACTTC. It codes for CSVRRTGGYEQYF. The V and J genes are TRBV29-1 and TRBJ2-7; 10 nucleotides align to TRBD1. This CDR3 has 13 amino acids. After removal of 6 bases from V and 3 bases from J, the junction contained 5 bases not matched to a gene. Germline V gene lookup returns CDR1 SQVTM and CDR2 ANQGSEA.

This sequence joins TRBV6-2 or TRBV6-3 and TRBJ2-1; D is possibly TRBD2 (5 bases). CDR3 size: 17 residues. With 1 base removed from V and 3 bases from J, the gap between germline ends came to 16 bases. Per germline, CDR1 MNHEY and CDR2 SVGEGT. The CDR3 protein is CASSYWGDPRGYNEQFF. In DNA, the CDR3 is TGTGCCAGCAGTTACTGGGGAGACCCCCGGGGCTACAATGAGCAGTTCTTC.

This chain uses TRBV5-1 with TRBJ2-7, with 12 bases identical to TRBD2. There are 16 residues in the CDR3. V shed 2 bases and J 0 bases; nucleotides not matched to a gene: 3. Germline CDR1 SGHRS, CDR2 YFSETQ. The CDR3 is CASSFPSGGGSYEQYF. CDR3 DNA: TGCGCCAGCAGCTTCCCTAGCGGGGGGGGCTCCTACGAGCAGTACTTC. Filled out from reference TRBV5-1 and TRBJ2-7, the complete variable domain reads KAGVTQTPRYLIKTRGQQVTLSCSPISGHRSVSWYQQTPGQGLQFLFEYFSETQRNKGNFPGRFSGRQFSNSRSEMNVSTLELGDSALYLCASSFPSGGGSYEQYFGPGTRLTVT.

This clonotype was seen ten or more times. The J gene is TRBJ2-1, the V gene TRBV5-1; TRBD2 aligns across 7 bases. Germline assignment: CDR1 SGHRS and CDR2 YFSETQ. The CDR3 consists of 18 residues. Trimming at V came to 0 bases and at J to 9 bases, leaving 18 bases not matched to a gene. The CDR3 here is CASSLELAGETGSVEQFF. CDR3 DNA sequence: TGCGCCAGCAGCTTGGAGTTGGCGGGGGAAACGGGAAGTGTTGAGCAGTTCTTC.